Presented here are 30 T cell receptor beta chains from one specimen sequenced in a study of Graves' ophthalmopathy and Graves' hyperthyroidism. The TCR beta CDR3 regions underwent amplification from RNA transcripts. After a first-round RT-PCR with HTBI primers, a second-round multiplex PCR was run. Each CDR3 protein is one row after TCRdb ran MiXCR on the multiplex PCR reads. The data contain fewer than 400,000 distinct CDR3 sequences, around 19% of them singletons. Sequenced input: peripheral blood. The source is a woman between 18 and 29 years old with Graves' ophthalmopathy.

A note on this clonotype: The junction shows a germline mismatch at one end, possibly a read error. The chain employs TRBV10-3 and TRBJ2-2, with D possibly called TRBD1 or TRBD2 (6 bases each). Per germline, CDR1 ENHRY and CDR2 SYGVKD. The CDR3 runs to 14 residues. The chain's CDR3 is CAISENRESGEPFF. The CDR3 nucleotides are TGTGCCATCAGTGAGAACAGGGAATCGGGGGAGCCGTTTTTT.

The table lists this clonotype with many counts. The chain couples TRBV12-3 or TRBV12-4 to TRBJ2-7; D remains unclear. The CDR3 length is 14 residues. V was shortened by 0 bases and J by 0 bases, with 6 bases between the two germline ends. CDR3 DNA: TGTGCCAGCAGTTTAGCGGAAAGCTCCTACGAGCAGTACTTC. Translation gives CASSLAESSYEQYF.

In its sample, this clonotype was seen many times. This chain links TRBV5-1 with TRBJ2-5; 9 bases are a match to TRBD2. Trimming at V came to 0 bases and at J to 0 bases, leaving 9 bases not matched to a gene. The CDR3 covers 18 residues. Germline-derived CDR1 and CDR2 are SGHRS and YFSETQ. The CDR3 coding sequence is TGCGCCAGCAGCTTGGGGCTCGCGGGAGGGCTGTACCAAGAGACCCAGTACTTC. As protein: CASSLGLAGGLYQETQYF.

In nucleotides, the CDR3 is TGTGCCAGCAGCACGAATAGACAGGGGGGCCCCTATGGCTACACCTTC. Protein product: CASSTNRQGGPYGYTF. The chain couples TRBV27 to TRBJ1-2, with TRBD1 matching over 9 bases. V was clipped by 6 bases and J by 4 bases; unmatched bases: 12. There are 16 residues in the CDR3. Germline CDR1 MNHEY, CDR2 SMNVEV (reference sequence).

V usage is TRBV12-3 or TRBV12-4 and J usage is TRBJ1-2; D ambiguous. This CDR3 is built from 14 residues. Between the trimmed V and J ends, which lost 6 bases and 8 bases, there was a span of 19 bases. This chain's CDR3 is CASRTGSHREGYTF. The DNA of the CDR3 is TGTGCCAGCAGGACGGGATCCCATAGGGAAGGCTACACCTTC.

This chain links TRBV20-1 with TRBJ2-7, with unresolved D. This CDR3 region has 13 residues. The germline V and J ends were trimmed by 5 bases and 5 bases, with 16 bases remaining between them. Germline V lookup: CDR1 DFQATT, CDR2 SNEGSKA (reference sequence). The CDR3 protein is CSADMTGFDEQYF. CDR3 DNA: TGCAGTGCTGACATGACCGGGTTCGACGAGCAGTACTTC.

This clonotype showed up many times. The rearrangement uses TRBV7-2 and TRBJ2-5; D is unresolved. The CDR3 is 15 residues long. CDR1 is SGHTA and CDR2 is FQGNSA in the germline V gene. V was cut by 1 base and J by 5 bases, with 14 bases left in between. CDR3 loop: CASSLGANAWETQYF. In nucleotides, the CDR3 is TGTGCCAGCAGCTTAGGGGCTAACGCCTGGGAGACCCAGTACTTC.

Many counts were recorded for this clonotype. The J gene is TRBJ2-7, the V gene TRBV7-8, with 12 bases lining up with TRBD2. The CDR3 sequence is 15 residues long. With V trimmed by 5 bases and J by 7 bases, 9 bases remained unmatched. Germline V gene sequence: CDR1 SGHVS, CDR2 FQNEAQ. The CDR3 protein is CASSARLAGAGEQYF. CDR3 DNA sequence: TGTGCCAGCAGCGCCAGACTAGCGGGGGCCGGGGAGCAGTACTTC.

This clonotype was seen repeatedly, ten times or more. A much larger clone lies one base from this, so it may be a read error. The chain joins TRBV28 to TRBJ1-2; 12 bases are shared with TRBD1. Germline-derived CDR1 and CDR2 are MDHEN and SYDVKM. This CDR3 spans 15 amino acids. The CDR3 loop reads CASRGDRGQDYGYIF. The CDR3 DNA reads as TGTGCCAGCAGGGGGGACAGGGGGCAAGACTATGGCTACATCTTC.

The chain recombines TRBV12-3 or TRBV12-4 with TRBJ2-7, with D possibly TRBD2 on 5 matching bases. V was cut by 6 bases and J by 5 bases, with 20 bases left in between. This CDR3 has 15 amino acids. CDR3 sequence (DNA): TGTGCCAGCAGCATGCTTACTAGGTTGTCCAACGAGCAGTACTTC. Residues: CASSMLTRLSNEQYF.

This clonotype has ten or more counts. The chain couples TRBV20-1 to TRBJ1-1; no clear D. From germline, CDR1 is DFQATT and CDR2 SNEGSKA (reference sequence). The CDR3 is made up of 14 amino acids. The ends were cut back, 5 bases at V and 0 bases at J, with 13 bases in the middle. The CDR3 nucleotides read TGCAGTGCTCCTAGACGGGGTTTGAACACTGAAGCTTTCTTT. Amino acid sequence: CSAPRRGLNTEAFF.

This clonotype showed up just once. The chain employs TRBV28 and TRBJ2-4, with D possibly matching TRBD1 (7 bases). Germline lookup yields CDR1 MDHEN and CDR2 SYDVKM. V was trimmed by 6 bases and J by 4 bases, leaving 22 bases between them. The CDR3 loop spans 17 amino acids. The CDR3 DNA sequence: TGTGCCAGCAGCCTCCTTGTTGGAGGGGGCGGGAAAAACATTCAGTACTTC. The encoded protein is CASSLLVGGGGKNIQYF. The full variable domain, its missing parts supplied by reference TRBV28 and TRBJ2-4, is DVKVTQSSRYLVKRTGEKVFLECVQDMDHENMFWYRQDPGLGLRLIYFSYDVKMKEKGDIPEGYSVSREKKERFSLILESASTNQTSMYLCASSLLVGGGGKNIQYFGAGTRLSVL.

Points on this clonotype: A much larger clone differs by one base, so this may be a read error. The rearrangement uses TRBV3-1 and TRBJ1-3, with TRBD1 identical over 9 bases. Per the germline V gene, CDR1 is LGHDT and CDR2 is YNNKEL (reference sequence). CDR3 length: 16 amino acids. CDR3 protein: CASSPSPGTGKNTICF. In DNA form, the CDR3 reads TGTGCCAGCAGCCCTAGTCCCGGGACAGGGAAAAACACCATATGTTTT.

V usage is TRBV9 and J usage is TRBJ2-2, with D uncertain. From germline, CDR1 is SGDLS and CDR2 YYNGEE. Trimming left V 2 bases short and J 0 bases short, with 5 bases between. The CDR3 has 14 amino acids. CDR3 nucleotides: TGTGCCAGCAGCGTCCTCCCGAACACCGGGGAGCTGTTTTTT. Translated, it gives CASSVLPNTGELFF.

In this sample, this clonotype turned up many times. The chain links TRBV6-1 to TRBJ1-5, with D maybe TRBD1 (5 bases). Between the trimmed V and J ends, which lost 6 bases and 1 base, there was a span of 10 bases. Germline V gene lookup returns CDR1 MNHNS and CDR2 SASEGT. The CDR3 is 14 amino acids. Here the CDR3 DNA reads TGTGCCAGCAGGCCCCGGGACAGCAATCAGCCCCAGCATTTT. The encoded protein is CASRPRDSNQPQHF.

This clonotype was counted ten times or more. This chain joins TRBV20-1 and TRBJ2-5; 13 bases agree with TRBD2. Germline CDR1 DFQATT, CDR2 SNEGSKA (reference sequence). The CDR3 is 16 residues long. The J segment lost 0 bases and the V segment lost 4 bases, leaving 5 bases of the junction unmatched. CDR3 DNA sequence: TGCAGTGCTACCGGACTAGCGGGAGCGTACCAAGAGACCCAGTACTTC. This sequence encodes CSATGLAGAYQETQYF.

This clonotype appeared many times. The CDR3 DNA reads TGCAGCGTTGAGAACGGGGATGGGTACGAGCAGTACTTC. Its translation: CSVENGDGYEQYF. The chain uses TRBV29-1 and TRBJ2-7; possible D gene TRBD2, 5 bases. The germline CDR1 and CDR2 sequences are SQVTM and ANQGSEA. CDR3 size: 13 residues. The V gene lost 3 bases and the J gene lost 4 bases, with 13 bases spanning the gap.

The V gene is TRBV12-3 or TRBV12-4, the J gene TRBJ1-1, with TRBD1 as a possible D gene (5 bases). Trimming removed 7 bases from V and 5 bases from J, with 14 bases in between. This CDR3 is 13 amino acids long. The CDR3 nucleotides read TGTGCCAGCACTTGGGGGATTCGGACTGAAGCTTTCTTT. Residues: CASTWGIRTEAFF.

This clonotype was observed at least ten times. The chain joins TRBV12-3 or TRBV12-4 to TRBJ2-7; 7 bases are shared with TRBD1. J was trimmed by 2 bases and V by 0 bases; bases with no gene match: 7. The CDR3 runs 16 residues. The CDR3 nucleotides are TGTGCCAGCAGTTTAGCGGGGGACAGTTCCGCCTACGAGCAGTACTTC. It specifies CASSLAGDSSAYEQYF.

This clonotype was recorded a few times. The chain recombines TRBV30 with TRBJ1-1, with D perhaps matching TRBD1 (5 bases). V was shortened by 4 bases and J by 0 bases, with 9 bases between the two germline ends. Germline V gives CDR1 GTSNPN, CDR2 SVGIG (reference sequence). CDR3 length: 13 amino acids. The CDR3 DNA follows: TGTGCCTGGACCAGACAGATGAACACTGAAGCTTTCTTT. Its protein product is CAWTRQMNTEAFF.

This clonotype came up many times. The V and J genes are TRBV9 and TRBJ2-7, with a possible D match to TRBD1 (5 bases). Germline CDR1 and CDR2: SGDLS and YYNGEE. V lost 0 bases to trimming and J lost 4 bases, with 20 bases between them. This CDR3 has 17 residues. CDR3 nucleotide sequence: TGTGCCAGCAGCGTAGCTTCTACAGGCCTCGGGCTGTACGAGCAGTACTTC. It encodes CASSVASTGLGLYEQYF. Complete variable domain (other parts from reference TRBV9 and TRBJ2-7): DSGVTQTPKHLITATGQRVTLRCSPRSGDLSVYWYQQSLDQGLQFLIQYYNGEERAKGNILERFSAQQFPDLHSELNLSSLELGDSALYFCASSVASTGLGLYEQYFGPGTRLTVT.

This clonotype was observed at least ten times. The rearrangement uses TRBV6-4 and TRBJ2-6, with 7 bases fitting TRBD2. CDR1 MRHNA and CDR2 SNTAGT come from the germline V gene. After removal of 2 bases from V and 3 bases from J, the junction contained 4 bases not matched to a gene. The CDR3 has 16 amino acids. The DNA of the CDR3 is TGTGCCAGCAGTGACGGCGGGGGTGATGGGGCCAACGTCCTGACTTTC. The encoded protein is CASSDGGGDGANVLTF.

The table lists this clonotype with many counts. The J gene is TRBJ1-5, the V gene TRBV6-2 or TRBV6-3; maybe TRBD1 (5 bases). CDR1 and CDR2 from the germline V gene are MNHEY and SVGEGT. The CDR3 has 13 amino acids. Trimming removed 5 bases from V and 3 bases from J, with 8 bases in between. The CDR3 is CASSPGVNQPQHF. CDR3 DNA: TGTGCCAGCAGTCCGGGGGTCAATCAGCCCCAGCATTTT.

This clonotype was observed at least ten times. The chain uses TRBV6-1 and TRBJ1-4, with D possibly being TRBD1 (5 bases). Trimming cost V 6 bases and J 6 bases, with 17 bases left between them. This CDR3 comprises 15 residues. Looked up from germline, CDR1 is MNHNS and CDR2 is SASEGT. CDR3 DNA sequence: TGTGCCAGCAGCTCGGGGCGGGGGACCTATGAAAAACTGTTTTTT. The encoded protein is CASSSGRGTYEKLFF.

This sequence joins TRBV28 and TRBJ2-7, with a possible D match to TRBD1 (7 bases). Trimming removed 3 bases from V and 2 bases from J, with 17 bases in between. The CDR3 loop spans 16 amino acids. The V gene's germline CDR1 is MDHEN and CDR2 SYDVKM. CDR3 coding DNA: TGTGCCAGCAGTTTTATCACGGGGGACAGACCCTACGAGCAGTACTTC. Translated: CASSFITGDRPYEQYF.

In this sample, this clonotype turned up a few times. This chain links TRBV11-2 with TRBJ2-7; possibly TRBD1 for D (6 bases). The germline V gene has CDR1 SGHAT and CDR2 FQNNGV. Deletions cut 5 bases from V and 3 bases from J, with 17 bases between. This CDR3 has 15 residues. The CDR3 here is CASSIRGSRVYEQYF. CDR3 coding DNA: TGTGCCAGCAGCATCAGGGGATCGCGGGTCTACGAGCAGTACTTC.

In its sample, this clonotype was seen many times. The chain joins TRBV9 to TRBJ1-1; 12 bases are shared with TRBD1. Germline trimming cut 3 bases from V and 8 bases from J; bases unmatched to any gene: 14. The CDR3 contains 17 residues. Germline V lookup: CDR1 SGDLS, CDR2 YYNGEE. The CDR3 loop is CASSARLGQGATVEAFF. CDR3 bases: TGTGCCAGCAGCGCCAGATTGGGACAGGGGGCTACCGTGGAAGCTTTCTTT.

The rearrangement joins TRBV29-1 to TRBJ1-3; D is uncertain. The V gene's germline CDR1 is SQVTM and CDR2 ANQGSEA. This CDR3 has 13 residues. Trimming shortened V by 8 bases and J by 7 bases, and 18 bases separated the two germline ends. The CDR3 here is CSFAGRSRNTIYF. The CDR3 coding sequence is TGCAGCTTCGCCGGGCGAAGTCGGAACACCATATATTTT. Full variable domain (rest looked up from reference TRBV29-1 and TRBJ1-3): SAVISQKPSRDICQRGTSLTIQCQVDSQVTMMFWYRQQPGQSLTLIATANQGSEATYESGFVIDKFPISRPNLTFSTLTVSNMSPEDSSIYLCSFAGRSRNTIYFGEGSWLTVV.

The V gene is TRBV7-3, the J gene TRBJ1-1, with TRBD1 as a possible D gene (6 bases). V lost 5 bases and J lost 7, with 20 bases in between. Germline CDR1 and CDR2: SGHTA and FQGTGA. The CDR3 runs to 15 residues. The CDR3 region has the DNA TGTGCCAGCAGCGAAACCGGGACGGTCAGGGGTGAAGCTTTCTTT. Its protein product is CASSETGTVRGEAFF.

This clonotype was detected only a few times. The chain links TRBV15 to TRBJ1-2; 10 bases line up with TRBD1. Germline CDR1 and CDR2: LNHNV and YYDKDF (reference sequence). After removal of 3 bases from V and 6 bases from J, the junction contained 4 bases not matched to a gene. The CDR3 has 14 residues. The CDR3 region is CATSRGGTGDGYTF. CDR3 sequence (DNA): TGTGCCACCAGCAGGGGGGGGACAGGGGATGGCTACACCTTC.